The source of this T cell receptor beta chain is a study of identical twins. Trimming took off 3 bases at V and 12 bases at J, with 8 bases between the two ends. Germline loops: CDR1 SQVTM, CDR2 ANQGSEA. The CDR3 runs to 9 residues. Study-wide results and limits: The study found that models underestimated out-of-frame TCR alpha sharing in monozygotic twins.

MiXCR was run by TCRdb on the 5' RACE reads, yielding one entry per CDR3 protein. Of 600,000 to 800,000 distinct CDR3 sequences in the sample, less than 25% are singletons; the top ten hold 4% to 4.5%. A word on this clonotype: Its target is not known.

The sample was also reused in another study, on T cells expressing NK-cell markers. That paper states: One of the eight sequenced donors was seronegative, whereas the other seven were HCMV-seropositive. The leading position in the CD3+CD56-NKG2C+ fraction of a handful of donors also went to these clonotypes. The study did not resolve the HCMV specificity of expanded NKG2C+ T cell clones.

The receptor was isolated from a woman aged 18-29 years in good health. Sequencing used PBMCs. The chain carries TRBV29-1 and TRBJ1-2; possible D gene TRBD1, 5 bases. The CDR3 loop reads CSVDAGNTF. The CDR3 coding sequence is TGCAGCGTTGATGCAGGGAACACCTTC. Supplemented by reference TRBV29-1 and TRBJ1-2, the full variable domain reads SAVISQKPSRDICQRGTSLTIQCQVDSQVTMMFWYRQQPGQSLTLIATANQGSEATYESGFVIDKFPISRPNLTFSTLTVSNMSPEDSSIYLCSVDAGNTFGSGTRLTVV.